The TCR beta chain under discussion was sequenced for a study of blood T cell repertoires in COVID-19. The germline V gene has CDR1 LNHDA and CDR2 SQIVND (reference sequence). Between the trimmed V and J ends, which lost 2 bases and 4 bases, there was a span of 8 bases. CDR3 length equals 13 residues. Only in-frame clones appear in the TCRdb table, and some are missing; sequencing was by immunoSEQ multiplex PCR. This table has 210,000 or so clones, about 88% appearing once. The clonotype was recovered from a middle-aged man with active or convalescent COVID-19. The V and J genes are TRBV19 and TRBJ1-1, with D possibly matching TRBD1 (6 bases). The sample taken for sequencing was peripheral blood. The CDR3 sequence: CASSITGTTEAFF. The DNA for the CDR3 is TGTGCCAGTAGTATAACAGGGACCACTGAAGCTTTCTTT.